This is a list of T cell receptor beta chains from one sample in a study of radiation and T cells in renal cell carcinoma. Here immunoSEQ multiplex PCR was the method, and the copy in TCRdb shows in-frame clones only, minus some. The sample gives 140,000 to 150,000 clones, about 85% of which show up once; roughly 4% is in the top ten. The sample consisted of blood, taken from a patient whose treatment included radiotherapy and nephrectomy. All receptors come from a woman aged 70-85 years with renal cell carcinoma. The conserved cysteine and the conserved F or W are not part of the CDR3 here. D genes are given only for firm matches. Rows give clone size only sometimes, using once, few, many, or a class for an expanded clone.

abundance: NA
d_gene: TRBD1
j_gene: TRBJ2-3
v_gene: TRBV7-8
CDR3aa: ASSSTGAVDTQY

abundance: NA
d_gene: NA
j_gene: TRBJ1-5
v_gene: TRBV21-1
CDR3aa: ASSIGTGGRQPQH

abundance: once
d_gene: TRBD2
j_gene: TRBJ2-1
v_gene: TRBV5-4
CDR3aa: ASSRERGGNEQF

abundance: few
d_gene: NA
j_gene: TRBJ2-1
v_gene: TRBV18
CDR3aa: ASSPTSPNEQF

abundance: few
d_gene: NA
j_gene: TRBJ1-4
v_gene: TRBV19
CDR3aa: ASSRDGEKLF

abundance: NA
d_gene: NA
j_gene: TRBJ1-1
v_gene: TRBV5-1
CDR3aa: ASSLGLGGRNTEAF

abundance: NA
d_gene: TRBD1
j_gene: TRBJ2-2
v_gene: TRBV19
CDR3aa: ASWTQGTNTGELF

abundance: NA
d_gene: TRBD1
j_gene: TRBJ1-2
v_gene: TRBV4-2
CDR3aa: ASSQDPGGSYGYT

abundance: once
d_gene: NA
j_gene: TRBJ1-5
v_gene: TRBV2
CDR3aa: ASSGARTNSNQPQH

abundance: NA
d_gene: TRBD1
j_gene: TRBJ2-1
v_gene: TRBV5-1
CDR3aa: ASSEQGASYNEQF

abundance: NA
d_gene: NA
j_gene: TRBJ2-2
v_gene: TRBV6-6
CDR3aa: ASSPINTGELF

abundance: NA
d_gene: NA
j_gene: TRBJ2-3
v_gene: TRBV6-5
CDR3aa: ASRNSGTGSGTQY

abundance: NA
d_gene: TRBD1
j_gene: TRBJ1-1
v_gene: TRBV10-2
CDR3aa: ASRHPTGTAKEAF

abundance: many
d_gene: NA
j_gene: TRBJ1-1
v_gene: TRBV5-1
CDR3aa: ASSLDTNTEAF

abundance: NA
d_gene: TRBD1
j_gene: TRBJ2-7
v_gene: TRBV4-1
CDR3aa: ASSQGSGTGSSYEQY

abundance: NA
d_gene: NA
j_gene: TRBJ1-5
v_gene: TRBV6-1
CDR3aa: ASSEGGGSNQPQH

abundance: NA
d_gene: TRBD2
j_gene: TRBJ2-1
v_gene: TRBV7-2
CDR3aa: ASSQSGGSNNEQF

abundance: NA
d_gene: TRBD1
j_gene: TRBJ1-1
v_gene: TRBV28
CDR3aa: ASRGTGGAEAF

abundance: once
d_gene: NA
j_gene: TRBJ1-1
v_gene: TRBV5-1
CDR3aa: ASSLGAVSEAF

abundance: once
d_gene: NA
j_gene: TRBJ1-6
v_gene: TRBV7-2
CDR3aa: ASSLVQGYNSPLH

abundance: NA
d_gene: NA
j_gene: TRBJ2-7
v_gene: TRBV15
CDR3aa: ATSRDSGYYEQY

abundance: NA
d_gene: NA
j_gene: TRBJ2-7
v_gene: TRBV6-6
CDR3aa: ASSKKDSSYEQY

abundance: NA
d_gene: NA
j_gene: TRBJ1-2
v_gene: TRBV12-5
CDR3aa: ASGLDRDGYT

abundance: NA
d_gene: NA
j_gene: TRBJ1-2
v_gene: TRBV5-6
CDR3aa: ASSLKGRGKGYT

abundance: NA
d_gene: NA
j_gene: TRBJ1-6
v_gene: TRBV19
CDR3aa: ASSTTASSYNSPLH

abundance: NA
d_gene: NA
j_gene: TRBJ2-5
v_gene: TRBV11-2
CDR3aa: ASSLDRSFRGHRQETQY

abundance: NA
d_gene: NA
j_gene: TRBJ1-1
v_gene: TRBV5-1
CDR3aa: ASSLMQGNTEAF

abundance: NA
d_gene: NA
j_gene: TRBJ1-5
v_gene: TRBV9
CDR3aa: ASSAQGQSNQPQH

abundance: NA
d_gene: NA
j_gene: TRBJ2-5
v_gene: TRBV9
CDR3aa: ASSYGSGRGPQETQY